The clone carrying this TCR beta chain showed up just a few times. Antigen specificity is unknown. TCRdb re-called the 5' RACE reads through MiXCR, storing one row per CDR3 protein. Among about 72,000 distinct CDR3 sequences listed, about 9.4% were seen once. These data belong to a study of early T cells in non-severe SARS-CoV-2 infection. Study context: The study sequenced bulk RNA from unsorted whole blood, with chains unpaired. Study-level points and caveats: Matching results from VDJdb favored anti-spike CD8 responses, leaving private and CD4 specificities undetected.

The junction had 11 bases not matched to a gene; V was cut back by 7 bases and J by 8 bases. Per the germline V gene, CDR1 is SQVTM and CDR2 is ANQGSEA. The CDR3 runs 13 residues. This chain joins TRBV29-1 and TRBJ1-2; TRBD1 matches at 9 bases. Source: whole blood, taken at baseline. The receptor was isolated from an adult who was a healthcare worker with PCR-confirmed SARS-CoV-2 infection or an uninfected control (not recorded which). The CDR3 sequence is CSAPGQGSRGYTF. The CDR3 region has the DNA TGCAGCGCCCCCGGACAGGGGTCACGAGGCTACACCTTC.